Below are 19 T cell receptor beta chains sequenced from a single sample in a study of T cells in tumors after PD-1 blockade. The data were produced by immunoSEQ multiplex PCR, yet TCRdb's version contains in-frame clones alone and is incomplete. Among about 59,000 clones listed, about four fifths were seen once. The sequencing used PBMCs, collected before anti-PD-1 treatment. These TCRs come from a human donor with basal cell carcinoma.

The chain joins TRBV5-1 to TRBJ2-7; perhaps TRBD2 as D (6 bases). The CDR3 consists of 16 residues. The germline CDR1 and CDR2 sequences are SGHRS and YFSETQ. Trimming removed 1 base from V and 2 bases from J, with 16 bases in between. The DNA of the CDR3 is TGCGCCAGCAGCTTGAGTGGCGGGGCGCCCACCTACGAGCAGTACTTC. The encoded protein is CASSLSGGAPTYEQYF.

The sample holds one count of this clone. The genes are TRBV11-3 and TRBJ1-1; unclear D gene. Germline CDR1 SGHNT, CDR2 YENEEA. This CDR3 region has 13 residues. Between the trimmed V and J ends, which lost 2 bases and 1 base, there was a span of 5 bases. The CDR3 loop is CASSLTRNTEAFF. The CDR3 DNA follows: TGTGCCAGCAGCTTAACACGGAACACTGAAGCTTTCTTT.

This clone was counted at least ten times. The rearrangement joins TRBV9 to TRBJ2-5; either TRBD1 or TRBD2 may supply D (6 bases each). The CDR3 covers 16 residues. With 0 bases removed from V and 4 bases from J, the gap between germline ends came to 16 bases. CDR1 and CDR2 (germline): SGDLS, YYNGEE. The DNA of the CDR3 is TGTGCCAGCAGCGTAGAGGGCACGGGGGCCTCAGAGACCCAGTACTTC. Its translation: CASSVEGTGASETQYF.

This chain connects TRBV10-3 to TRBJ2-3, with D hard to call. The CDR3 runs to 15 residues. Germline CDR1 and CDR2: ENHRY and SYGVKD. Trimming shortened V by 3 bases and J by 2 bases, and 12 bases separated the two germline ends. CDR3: CAISDFSGSTDTQYF. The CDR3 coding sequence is TGTGCCATCAGTGACTTTTCTGGCTCCACAGATACGCAGTATTTT.

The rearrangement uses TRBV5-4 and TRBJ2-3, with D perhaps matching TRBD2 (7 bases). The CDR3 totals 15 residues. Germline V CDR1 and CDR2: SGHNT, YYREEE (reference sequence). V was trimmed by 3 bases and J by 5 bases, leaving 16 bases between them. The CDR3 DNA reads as TGTGCCAGCAGCTACGGGGGGCGGGGAGGAGATACGCAGTATTTT. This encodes CASSYGGRGGDTQYF.

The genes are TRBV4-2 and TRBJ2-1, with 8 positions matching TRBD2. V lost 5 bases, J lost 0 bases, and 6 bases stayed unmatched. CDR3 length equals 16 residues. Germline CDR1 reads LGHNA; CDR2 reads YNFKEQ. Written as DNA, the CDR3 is TGTGCCAGCAGCTCCACTAGCGGAAACTCCTACAATGAGCAGTTCTTC. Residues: CASSSTSGNSYNEQFF.

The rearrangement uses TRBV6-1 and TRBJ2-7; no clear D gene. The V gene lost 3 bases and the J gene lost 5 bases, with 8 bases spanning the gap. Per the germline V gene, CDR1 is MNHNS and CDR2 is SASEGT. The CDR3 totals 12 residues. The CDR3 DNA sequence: TGTGCCAGCAGTGATAATAGGGACGAGCAGTACTTC. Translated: CASSDNRDEQYF.

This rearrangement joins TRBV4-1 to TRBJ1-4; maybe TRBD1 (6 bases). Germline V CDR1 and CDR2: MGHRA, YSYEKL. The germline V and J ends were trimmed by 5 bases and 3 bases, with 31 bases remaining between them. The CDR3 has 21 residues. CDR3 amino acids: CASSSQNLGTSLMGSNEKLFF. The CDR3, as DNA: TGCGCCAGCAGCTCTCAAAATCTAGGGACAAGCTTAATGGGGTCTAATGAAAAACTGTTTTTT.

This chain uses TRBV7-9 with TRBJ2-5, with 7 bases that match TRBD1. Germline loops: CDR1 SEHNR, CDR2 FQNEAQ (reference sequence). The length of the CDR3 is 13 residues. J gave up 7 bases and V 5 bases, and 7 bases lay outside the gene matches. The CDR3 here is CASSVGTEGTQYF. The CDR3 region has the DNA TGTGCCAGCAGCGTTGGGACAGAGGGGACCCAGTACTTC.

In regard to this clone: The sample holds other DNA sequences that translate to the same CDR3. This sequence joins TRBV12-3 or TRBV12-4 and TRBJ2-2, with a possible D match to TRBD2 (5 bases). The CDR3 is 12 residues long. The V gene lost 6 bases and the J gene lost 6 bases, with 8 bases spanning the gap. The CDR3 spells CASSSGSGELFF. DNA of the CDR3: TGTGCCAGCAGCTCGGGGTCCGGGGAGCTGTTTTTT.

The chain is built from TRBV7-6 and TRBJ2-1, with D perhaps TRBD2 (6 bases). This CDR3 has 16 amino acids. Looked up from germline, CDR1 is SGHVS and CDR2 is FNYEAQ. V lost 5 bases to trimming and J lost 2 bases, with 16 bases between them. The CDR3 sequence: CASSEASVRPYNEQFF. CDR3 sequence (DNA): TGTGCCAGCAGCGAAGCTAGCGTGCGCCCCTACAATGAGCAGTTCTTC.

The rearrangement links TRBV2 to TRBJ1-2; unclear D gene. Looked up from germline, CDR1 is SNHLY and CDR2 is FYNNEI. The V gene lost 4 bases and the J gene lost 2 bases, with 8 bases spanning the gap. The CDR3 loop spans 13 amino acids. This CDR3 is CASSVSGNYGYTF. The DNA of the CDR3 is TGTGCCAGCAGTGTGTCGGGGAACTATGGCTACACCTTC.

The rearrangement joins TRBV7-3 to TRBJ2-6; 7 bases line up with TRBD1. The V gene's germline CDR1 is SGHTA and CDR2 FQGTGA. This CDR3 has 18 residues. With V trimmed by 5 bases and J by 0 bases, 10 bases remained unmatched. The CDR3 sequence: CASSPHTGDHSGANVLTF. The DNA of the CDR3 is TGTGCCAGCAGCCCGCATACAGGGGACCACTCTGGGGCCAACGTCCTGACTTTC.

CDR3 DNA: TGTGCCAGCAGTGTACCAGAAAAAGAGACCCAGTACTTC. Translated: CASSVPEKETQYF. The chain uses TRBV2 and TRBJ2-5; D is unclear. Germline V CDR1 and CDR2: SNHLY, FYNNEI. This CDR3 is built from 13 residues. V shed 4 bases and J shed 3 bases, with 9 bases lying between them.

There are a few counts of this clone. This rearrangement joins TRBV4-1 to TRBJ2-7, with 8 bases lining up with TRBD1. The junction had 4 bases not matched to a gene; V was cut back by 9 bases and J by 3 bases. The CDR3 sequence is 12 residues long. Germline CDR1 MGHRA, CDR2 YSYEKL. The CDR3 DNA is TGCGCCAGTGGGACAGGCAACTACGAGCAGTACTTC. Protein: CASGTGNYEQYF.

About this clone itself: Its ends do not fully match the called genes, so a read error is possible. Here the CDR3 DNA reads TGTGCTAGCAGCCCACGGACTAGCGGCTACAATGAGCAGTTCTTC. Amino acids: CASSPRTSGYNEQFF. The J gene is TRBJ2-1, the V gene TRBV7-7; 10 positions match TRBD2. The CDR3 runs 15 residues. The V gene's germline CDR1 is SSHAT and CDR2 FNYEAQ (reference sequence).

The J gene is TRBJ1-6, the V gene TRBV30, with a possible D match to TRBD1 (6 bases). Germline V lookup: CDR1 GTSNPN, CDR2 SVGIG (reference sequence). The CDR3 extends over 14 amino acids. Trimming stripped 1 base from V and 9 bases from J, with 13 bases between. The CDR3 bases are TGTGCCTGGAGTGCCACAGGGTCGGGTTCACCCCTCCACTTT. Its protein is CAWSATGSGSPLHF.

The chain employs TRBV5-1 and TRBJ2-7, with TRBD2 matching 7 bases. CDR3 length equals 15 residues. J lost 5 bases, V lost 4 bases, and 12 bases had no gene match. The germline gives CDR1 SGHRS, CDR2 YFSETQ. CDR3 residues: CASSTPSGGKNEQYF. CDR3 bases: TGCGCCAGCAGCACACCATCGGGGGGTAAAAACGAGCAGTACTTC.

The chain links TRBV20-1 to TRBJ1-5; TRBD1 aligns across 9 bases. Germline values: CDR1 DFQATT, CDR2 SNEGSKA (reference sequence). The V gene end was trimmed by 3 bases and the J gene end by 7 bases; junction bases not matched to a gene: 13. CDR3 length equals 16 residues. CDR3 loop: CSASRSGTGSQQPQHF. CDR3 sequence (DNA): TGCAGTGCTAGTAGGTCCGGGACAGGGAGTCAGCAGCCCCAGCATTTT.